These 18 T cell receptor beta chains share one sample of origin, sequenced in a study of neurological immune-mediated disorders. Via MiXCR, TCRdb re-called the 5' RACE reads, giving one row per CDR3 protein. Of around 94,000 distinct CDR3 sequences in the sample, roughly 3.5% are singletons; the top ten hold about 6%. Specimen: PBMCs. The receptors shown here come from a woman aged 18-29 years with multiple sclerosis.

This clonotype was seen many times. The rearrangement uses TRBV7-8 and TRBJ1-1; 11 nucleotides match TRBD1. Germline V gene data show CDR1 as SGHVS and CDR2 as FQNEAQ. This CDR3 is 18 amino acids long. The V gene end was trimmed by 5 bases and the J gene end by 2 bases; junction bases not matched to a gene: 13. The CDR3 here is CASSLPPGQGAVNTEAFF. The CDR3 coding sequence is TGTGCCAGCAGCCTCCCCCCCGGACAGGGGGCGGTAAACACTGAAGCTTTCTTT.

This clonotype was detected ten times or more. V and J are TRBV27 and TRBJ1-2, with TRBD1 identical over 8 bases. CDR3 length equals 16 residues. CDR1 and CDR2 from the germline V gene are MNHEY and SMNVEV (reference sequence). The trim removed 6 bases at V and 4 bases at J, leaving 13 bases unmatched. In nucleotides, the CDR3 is TGTGCCAGCAGAACCCACGGACAGGGCCCGGGCTATGGCTACACCTTC. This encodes CASRTHGQGPGYGYTF.

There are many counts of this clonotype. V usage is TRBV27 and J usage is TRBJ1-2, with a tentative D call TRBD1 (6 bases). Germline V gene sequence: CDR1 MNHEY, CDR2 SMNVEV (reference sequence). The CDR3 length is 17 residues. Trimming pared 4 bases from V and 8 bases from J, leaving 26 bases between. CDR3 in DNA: TGTGCCAGCAGTTCCCCCCTCATGGGAGGGGGTCTCCTCGGCTACACCTTC. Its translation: CASSSPLMGGGLLGYTF.

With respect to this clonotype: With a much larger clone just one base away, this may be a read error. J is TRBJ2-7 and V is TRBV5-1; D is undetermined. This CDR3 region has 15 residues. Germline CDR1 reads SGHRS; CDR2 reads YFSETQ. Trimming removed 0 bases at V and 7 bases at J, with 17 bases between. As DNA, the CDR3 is TGCGCCAGCAGCTTGGTGGCAGGTGGTTGGAAAGAGCAGTACTTC. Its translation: CASSLVAGGWKEQYF. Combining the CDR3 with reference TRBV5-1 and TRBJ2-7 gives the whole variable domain KAGVTQTPRYLIKTRGQQVTLSCSPISGHRSVSWYQQTPGQGLQFLFEYFSETQRNKGNFPGRFSGRQFSNSRSEMNVSTLELGDSALYLCASSLVAGGWKEQYFGPGTRLTVT.

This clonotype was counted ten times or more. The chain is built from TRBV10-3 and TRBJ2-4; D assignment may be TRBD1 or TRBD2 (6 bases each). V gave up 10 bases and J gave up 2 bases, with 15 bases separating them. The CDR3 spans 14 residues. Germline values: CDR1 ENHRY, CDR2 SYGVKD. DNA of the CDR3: TGTGCCACCAATGGAGGGGGTACCAAAAACATTCAGTACTTC. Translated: CATNGGGTKNIQYF.

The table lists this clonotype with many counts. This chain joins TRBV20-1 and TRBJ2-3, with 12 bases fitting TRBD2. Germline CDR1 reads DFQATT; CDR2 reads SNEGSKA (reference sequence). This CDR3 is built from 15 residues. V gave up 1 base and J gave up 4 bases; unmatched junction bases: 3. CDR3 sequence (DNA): TGCAGTGCTAGAGCTAGCGGGGGGGCAGCAGATACGCAGTATTTT. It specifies CSARASGGAADTQYF.

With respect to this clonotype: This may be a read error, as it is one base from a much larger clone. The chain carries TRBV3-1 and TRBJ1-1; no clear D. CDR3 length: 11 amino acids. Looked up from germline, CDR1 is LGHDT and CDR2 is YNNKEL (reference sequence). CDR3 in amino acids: CDSGPSTEAFF. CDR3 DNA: TGTGACAGCGGACCTAGCACTGAAGCTTTCTTT. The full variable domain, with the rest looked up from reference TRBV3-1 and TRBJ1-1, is DTAVSQTPKYLVTQMGNDKSIKCEQNLGHDTMYWYKQDSKKFLKIMFSYNNKELIINETVPNRFSPKSPDKAHLNLHINSLELGDSAVYFCDSGPSTEAFFGQGTRLTVV.

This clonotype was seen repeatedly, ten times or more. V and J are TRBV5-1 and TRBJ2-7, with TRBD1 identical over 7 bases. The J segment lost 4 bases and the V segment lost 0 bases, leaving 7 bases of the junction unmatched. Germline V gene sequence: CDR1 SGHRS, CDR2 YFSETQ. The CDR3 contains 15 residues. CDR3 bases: TGCGCCAGCAGCTTGGCCTACGGGACAGCTTACGAGCAGTACTTC. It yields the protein CASSLAYGTAYEQYF.

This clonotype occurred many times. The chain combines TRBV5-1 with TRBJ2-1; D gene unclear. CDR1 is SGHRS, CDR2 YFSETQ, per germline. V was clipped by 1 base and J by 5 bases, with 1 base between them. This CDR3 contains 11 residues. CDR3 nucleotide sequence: TGCGCCAGCAGCTTGCACAATGAGCAGTTCTTC. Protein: CASSLHNEQFF.

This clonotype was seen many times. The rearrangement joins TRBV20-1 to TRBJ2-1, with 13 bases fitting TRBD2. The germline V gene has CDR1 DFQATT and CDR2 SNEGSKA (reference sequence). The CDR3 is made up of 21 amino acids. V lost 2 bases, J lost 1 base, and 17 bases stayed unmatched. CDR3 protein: CSARPIWGLAGIGKSYNEQFF. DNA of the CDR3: TGCAGTGCTAGACCTATTTGGGGACTAGCGGGAATCGGTAAATCCTACAATGAGCAGTTCTTC.

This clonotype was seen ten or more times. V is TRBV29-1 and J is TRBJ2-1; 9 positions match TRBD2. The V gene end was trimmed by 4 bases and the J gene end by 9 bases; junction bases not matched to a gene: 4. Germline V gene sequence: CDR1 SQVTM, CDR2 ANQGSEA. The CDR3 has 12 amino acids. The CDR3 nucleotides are TGCAGCGTTGTCTCAGCGGGAGGTGAGCAGTTCTTC. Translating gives CSVVSAGGEQFF.

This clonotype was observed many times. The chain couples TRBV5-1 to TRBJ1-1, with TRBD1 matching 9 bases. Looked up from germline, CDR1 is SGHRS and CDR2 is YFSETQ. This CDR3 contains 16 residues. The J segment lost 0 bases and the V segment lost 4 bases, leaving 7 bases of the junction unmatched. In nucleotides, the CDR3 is TGCGCCAGCAGCCCCGGACAGGGGTCGGTGAACACTGAAGCTTTCTTT. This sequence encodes CASSPGQGSVNTEAFF.

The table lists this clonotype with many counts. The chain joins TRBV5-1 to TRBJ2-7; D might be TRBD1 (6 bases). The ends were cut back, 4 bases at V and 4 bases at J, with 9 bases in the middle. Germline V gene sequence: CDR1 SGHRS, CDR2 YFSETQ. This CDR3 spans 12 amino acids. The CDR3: CASSAGEYEQYF. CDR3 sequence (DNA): TGCGCCAGCAGCGCAGGGGAGTACGAGCAGTACTTC.

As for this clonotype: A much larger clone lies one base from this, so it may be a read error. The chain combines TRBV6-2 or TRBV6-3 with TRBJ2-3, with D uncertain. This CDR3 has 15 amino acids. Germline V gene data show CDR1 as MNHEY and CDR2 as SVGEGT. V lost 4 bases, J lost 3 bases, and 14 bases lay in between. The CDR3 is CASSSHRLSTDTQYF. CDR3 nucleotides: TGTGCCAGCAGTTCCCACCGGCTTTCGACAGATACGCAGTATTTT.

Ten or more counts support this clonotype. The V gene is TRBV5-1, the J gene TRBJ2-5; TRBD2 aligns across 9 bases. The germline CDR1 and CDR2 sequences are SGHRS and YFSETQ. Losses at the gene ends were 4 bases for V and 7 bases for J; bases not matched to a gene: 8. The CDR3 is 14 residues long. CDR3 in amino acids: CASSTGTSYGTQYF. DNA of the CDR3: TGCGCCAGCAGCACCGGGACTAGCTATGGGACCCAGTACTTC.

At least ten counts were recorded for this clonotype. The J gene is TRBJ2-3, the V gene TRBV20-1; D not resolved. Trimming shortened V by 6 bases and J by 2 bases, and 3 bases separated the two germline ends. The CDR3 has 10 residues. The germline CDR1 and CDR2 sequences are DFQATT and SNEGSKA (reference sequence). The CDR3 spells CSAFTDTQYF. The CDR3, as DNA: TGCAGTGCATTCACAGATACGCAGTATTTT.

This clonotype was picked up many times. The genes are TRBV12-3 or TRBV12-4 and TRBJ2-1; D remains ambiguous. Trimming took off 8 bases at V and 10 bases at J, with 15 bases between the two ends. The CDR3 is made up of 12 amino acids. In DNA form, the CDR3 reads TGTGCCAGCGGGCCGACGGTTGGAGAGCAGTTCTTC. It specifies CASGPTVGEQFF.

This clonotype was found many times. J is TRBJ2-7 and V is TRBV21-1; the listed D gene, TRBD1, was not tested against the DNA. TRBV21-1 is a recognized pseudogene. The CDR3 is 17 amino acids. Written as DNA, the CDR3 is TGTGCCAGCAGCAAAGGGACACAGGGGAGAAGCTCCTACGAGCAGTACTTC. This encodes CASSKGTQGRSSYEQYF.